These 32 T cell receptor beta chains were all obtained from the same sample, sequenced in a study of shared clonotypes between healthy human individuals. The method was immunoSEQ multiplex PCR; TCRdb's version includes in-frame clones alone and lacks a portion of them. The repertoire includes under 2,000,000 clones, approximately 95% of them detected once, and 0.9% to 1.5% sits in the top ten. Cells designated naive CD8 were CD45RO-negative and were positively selected for CCR7, with terminally differentiated effector memory CD45RA+ cells excluded. The sample was naive CD8+ T cells sorted from blood. Receptor source: a man between 18 and 29 years old in good health.

The sample holds one count of this clone. The V gene is TRBV7-9, the J gene TRBJ2-5, with TRBD2 as a possible D gene (7 bases). Germline assignment: CDR1 SEHNR and CDR2 FQNEAQ (reference sequence). V was clipped by 7 bases and J by 0 bases, with 24 bases between them. The CDR3 has 18 residues. The CDR3: CASTLPLAGAKYQETQYF. CDR3 coding DNA: TGTGCCAGCACCCTCCCATTGGCGGGGGCCAAGTACCAAGAGACCCAGTACTTC.

V and J are TRBV5-4 and TRBJ2-7, with 7 bases lining up with TRBD1. With 0 bases clipped from V and 5 bases from J, the junction kept 5 bases outside the gene matches. The CDR3 is made up of 14 amino acids. Germline CDR1 reads SGHNT; CDR2 reads YYREEE (reference sequence). CDR3 DNA: TGTGCCAGCAGCTTGGATAACAGGGGCCACGAGCAGTACTTC. It specifies CASSLDNRGHEQYF.

The CDR3 protein is CASSLLLLQETQYF. CDR3 nucleotides: TGTGCCAGCAGTTTACTATTACTCCAAGAGACCCAGTACTTC. The chain is built from TRBV28 and TRBJ2-5, with D uncertain. Germline V gene sequence: CDR1 MDHEN, CDR2 SYDVKM. V dropped 2 bases and J dropped 1 base, with 8 bases sitting between them. This CDR3 has 14 residues. Supplemented by reference TRBV28 and TRBJ2-5, the full variable domain reads DVKVTQSSRYLVKRTGEKVFLECVQDMDHENMFWYRQDPGLGLRLIYFSYDVKMKEKGDIPEGYSVSREKKERFSLILESASTNQTSMYLCASSLLLLQETQYFGPGTRLLVL.

This clone appeared once. The CDR3 loop is CASSFSWSALHF. The CDR3 DNA is TGTGCCAGCAGTTTTTCATGGTCGGCCCTCCACTTT. The chain recombines TRBV28 with TRBJ1-6, with D unclear. The CDR3 is 12 residues long. The germline gives CDR1 MDHEN, CDR2 SYDVKM. Trimming removed 3 bases from V and 14 bases from J, with 11 bases in between.

The chain has TRBV27 and TRBJ2-5; TRBD2 aligns across 7 bases. This CDR3 is built from 13 residues. The V and J ends lost 3 bases and 7 bases, in that order; junction bases with no gene match: 5. The germline V gene has CDR1 MNHEY and CDR2 SMNVEV (reference sequence). The CDR3 DNA is TGTGCCAGCAGTTTGGCAGGCGGGGGGACCCAGTACTTC. Protein sequence: CASSLAGGGTQYF.

In the case of this clone: One end of the junction does not line up with germline, which may come from a read error. This chain links TRBV4-1 with TRBJ2-2; unclear D gene. The germline V gene encodes CDR1 MGHRA and CDR2 YSYEKL. The CDR3 has 14 amino acids. Here the CDR3 reads CASSLGQNPGELFF. CDR3 in DNA: TGCGCCAGCAGCTTGGGTCAGAACCCCGGGGAGCTGTTTTTT.

V and J are TRBV19 and TRBJ1-2; possibly TRBD1 for D (5 bases). The CDR3 runs to 12 residues. Per the germline V gene, CDR1 is LNHDA and CDR2 is SQIVND (reference sequence). Trimming took 5 bases from V and 7 from J, leaving 11 bases between them. The CDR3 here is CASSEGRSGYTF. CDR3 DNA: TGTGCCAGTAGTGAGGGGAGGAGTGGCTACACCTTC. The variable domain in full, with the rest retrieved from reference TRBV19 and TRBJ1-2, is DGGITQSPKYLFRKEGQNVTLSCEQNLNHDAMYWYRQDPGQGLRLIYYSQIVNDFQKGDIAEGYSVSREKKESFPLTVTSAQKNPTAFYLCASSEGRSGYTFGSGTRLTVV.

The chain carries TRBV11-2 and TRBJ2-7; tentative D call: TRBD2 (5 bases). CDR3 size: 12 residues. Germline CDR1 SGHAT, CDR2 FQNNGV. Trimming cost V 3 bases and J 6 bases, with 9 bases left between them. The CDR3 sequence is CASSFIGSEQYF. For the CDR3, the DNA is TGTGCCAGCAGCTTTATAGGGAGCGAGCAGTACTTC.

The chain uses TRBV11-2 and TRBJ2-7; TRBD2 matches at 8 bases. The CDR3 has 16 residues. Germline-derived CDR1 and CDR2 are SGHAT and FQNNGV. With V trimmed by 5 bases and J by 3 bases, 12 bases remained unmatched. The CDR3 loop reads CASSPSWAGGLYEQYF. CDR3 in DNA: TGTGCCAGCAGCCCGTCCTGGGCGGGAGGTCTCTACGAGCAGTACTTC.

The V and J genes are TRBV7-8 and TRBJ2-7; D is possibly TRBD1 or TRBD2 (6 bases each). This CDR3 is built from 16 residues. Germline V gives CDR1 SGHVS, CDR2 FQNEAQ. The ends were cut back, 5 bases at V and 8 bases at J, with 25 bases in the middle. The CDR3 DNA sequence: TGTGCCAGCAGCCCAGAGACCCGGGGGCCTGCTGTCAAGCAGTACTTC. Its protein is CASSPETRGPAVKQYF.

This chain links TRBV2 with TRBJ2-5; 11 bases agree with TRBD2. Germline assignment: CDR1 SNHLY and CDR2 FYNNEI. This CDR3 comprises 15 residues. Trimming at V came to 9 bases and at J to 1 base, leaving 7 bases not matched to a gene. The CDR3 region has the DNA TGTGCCAGTCGCACCGGGACTAGCGGCCAAGAGACCCAGTACTTC. It yields the protein CASRTGTSGQETQYF. Full variable domain (rest looked up from reference TRBV2 and TRBJ2-5): EPEVTQTPSHQVTQMGQEVILRCVPISNHLYFYWYRQILGQKVEFLVSFYNNEISEKSEIFDDQFSVERPDGSNFTLKIRSTKLEDSAMYFCASRTGTSGQETQYFGPGTRLLVL.

The rearrangement links TRBV7-2 to TRBJ2-1; 8 nucleotides line up with TRBD1. The germline gives CDR1 SGHTA, CDR2 FQGNSA. After removal of 3 bases from V and 7 bases from J, the junction contained 8 bases not matched to a gene. This CDR3 region has 15 residues. DNA for the CDR3: TGTGCCAGCAGCTTCGGACAGGGAATTAGGAATGAGCAGTTCTTC. Amino acids: CASSFGQGIRNEQFF.

The chain uses TRBV19 and TRBJ2-3; D might be TRBD1 or TRBD2, each matching 5 bases. V dropped 7 bases and J dropped 4 bases, with 18 bases sitting between them. Looked up from germline, CDR1 is LNHDA and CDR2 is SQIVND (reference sequence). This CDR3 has 15 amino acids. Written as DNA, the CDR3 is TGTGCCAGTACCCCACGGGGCGAGGGCGCAGATACGCAGTATTTT. This translates into CASTPRGEGADTQYF.

The chain links TRBV5-1 to TRBJ2-1; 13 bases match TRBD2. Trimming removed 2 bases from V and 2 bases from J; junction bases left unmatched: 7. The CDR3 length is 18 residues. Germline V gene lookup returns CDR1 SGHRS and CDR2 YFSETQ. The CDR3: CASSLLAGGPSAYNEQFF. Here the CDR3 DNA reads TGCGCCAGCAGCTTACTAGCGGGGGGGCCCAGCGCCTACAATGAGCAGTTCTTC.

The rearrangement joins TRBV6-5 to TRBJ2-1; D unresolved. The ends were cut back, 5 bases at V and 8 bases at J, with 13 bases in the middle. The CDR3 consists of 13 residues. Germline V gene data show CDR1 as MNHEY and CDR2 as SVGAGI. The CDR3 DNA reads TGTGCCAGCAGTCATCAGAACGGGCATGAGCAGTTCTTC. As protein: CASSHQNGHEQFF.

The CDR3, as DNA: TGTGCCAGCAGCTTACCCCCCGGGGGGGCATCGACAGATACGCAGTATTTT. Translated, it gives CASSLPPGGASTDTQYF. The chain carries TRBV7-9 and TRBJ2-3; 8 bases map to TRBD2. Germline V lookup: CDR1 SEHNR, CDR2 FQNEAQ (reference sequence). Unmatched junction bases numbered 10, after V lost 2 bases and J lost 3 bases. This CDR3 is 17 amino acids long.

About this clone itself: This sample includes further DNA sequences coding for the same CDR3. The genes are TRBV9 and TRBJ2-5, with unresolved D. Between the trimmed V and J ends, which lost 0 bases and 1 base, there was a span of 4 bases. The CDR3 covers 13 residues. Per germline, CDR1 SGDLS and CDR2 YYNGEE. The CDR3 sequence: CASSVGGQETQYF. Here the CDR3 DNA reads TGTGCCAGCAGCGTAGGGGGCCAAGAGACCCAGTACTTC.

The V and J genes are TRBV30 and TRBJ2-3; possible D gene TRBD2, 6 bases. The CDR3 contains 14 residues. Looked up from germline, CDR1 is GTSNPN and CDR2 is SVGIG (reference sequence). V lost 3 bases and J lost 0, with 10 bases in between. CDR3 in DNA: TGTGCCTGGAGCGGGACTTTTAGCACAGATACGCAGTATTTT. Its translation: CAWSGTFSTDTQYF.

This clone has just one count. V usage is TRBV10-3 and J usage is TRBJ2-7, with unresolved D. Germline lookup yields CDR1 ENHRY and CDR2 SYGVKD. V lost 8 bases and J lost 7, with 12 bases in between. The CDR3 loop spans 11 amino acids. This chain's CDR3 is CAIGPNWEQYF. The CDR3 nucleotides are TGTGCCATCGGTCCAAATTGGGAGCAGTACTTC.

V usage is TRBV27 and J usage is TRBJ2-7; D is unclear. Trimming took off 6 bases at V and 2 bases at J, with 14 bases between the two ends. Germline assignment: CDR1 MNHEY and CDR2 SMNVEV (reference sequence). CDR3 size: 14 residues. CDR3 loop: CASSPHSYPYEQYF. For the CDR3, the DNA is TGTGCCAGCAGCCCGCACTCCTACCCCTACGAGCAGTACTTC.

V usage is TRBV7-2 and J usage is TRBJ2-1, with a tentative D call TRBD1 (6 bases). This CDR3 region has 15 residues. The V end was cut by 4 bases, the J end by 2 bases, with 12 bases between. Germline CDR1 is SGHTA and CDR2 is FQGNSA. CDR3 bases: TGTGCCAGCAGCTCCCGACAGGATCCCTACAATGAGCAGTTCTTC. This encodes CASSSRQDPYNEQFF.

This chain links TRBV11-2 with TRBJ2-2; D gene unclear. This CDR3 spans 15 amino acids. Trimming pared 1 base from V and 5 bases from J, leaving 11 bases between. CDR1 and CDR2 from the germline V gene are SGHAT and FQNNGV. This CDR3 reads CASSLGPQSTGELFF. The CDR3, as DNA: TGTGCCAGCAGCTTAGGTCCCCAGAGTACCGGGGAGCTGTTTTTT.

The chain couples TRBV29-1 to TRBJ2-1, with D tentatively TRBD2 (5 bases). The CDR3 length is 14 residues. From germline, CDR1 is SQVTM and CDR2 ANQGSEA. Trimming removed 0 bases from V and 10 bases from J, with 16 bases in between. The CDR3 DNA sequence: TGCAGCGTTGAAGATCATGGAGTCCGGGAAGAGCAGTTCTTC. This gives the protein CSVEDHGVREEQFF.

The genes are TRBV10-1 and TRBJ1-2; D not certain. Looked up from germline, CDR1 is WNHNN and CDR2 is SYGVQD (reference sequence). V was pared by 6 bases and J by 4 bases, with 24 bases between. The CDR3 has 17 residues. The CDR3 loop is CASRTFLVARIIYGYTF. CDR3 nucleotide sequence: TGCGCCAGCAGGACCTTCCTAGTGGCCAGAATCATCTATGGCTACACCTTC.

The V and J genes are TRBV10-3 and TRBJ1-1; TRBD1 is a possible D gene (5 bases). The V end was cut by 4 bases, the J end by 5 bases, with 8 bases between. This CDR3 is 12 amino acids long. CDR1 and CDR2 (germline): ENHRY, SYGVKD. CDR3 residues: CAISATETEAFF. The CDR3 DNA reads as TGTGCCATCAGTGCGACAGAGACTGAAGCTTTCTTT.

To note about this clone: The sample contains more than one DNA sequence encoding this CDR3. CDR3 bases: TGTGCCAGCAGTTTCCGCGGGAGCTCCTATAATTCACCCCTCCACTTT. Protein: CASSFRGSSYNSPLHF. The gene calls are TRBV28 and TRBJ1-6, with D hard to call. The V end was cut by 3 bases, the J end by 0 bases, with 9 bases between. Germline V gives CDR1 MDHEN, CDR2 SYDVKM. The CDR3 covers 16 residues.

Points on this clone: Its ends do not fully match the called genes, so a read error is possible. The chain uses TRBV9 and TRBJ2-7; D gene ambiguous. The CDR3 covers 11 residues. Germline values: CDR1 SGDLS, CDR2 YYNGEE. CDR3 loop: CASSISHEQYF. Here the CDR3 DNA reads TGTGCCAGCAGCATCTCCCACGAGCAGTACTTC. Complete variable domain (other parts from reference TRBV9 and TRBJ2-7): DSGVTQTPKHLITATGQRVTLRCSPRSGDLSVYWYQQSLDQGLQFLIQYYNGEERAKGNILERFSAQQFPDLHSELNLSSLELGDSALYFCASSISHEQYFGPGTRLTVT.

Turning to this clone: Different DNA sequences within this sample yield the same CDR3. J is TRBJ1-6 and V is TRBV27; possibly TRBD1 for D (5 bases). Germline V lookup: CDR1 MNHEY, CDR2 SMNVEV (reference sequence). The CDR3 has 14 residues. Deletions cut 2 bases from V and 6 bases from J, with 8 bases between. The CDR3 region is CASSLRGFNSPLHF. The DNA for the CDR3 is TGTGCCAGCAGTTTACGGGGGTTTAATTCACCCCTCCACTTT.

The chain combines TRBV5-1 with TRBJ2-1; 9 bases agree with TRBD2. The CDR3 is 17 residues long. The junction had 15 bases not matched to a gene; V was cut back by 4 bases and J by 7 bases. The germline V gene has CDR1 SGHRS and CDR2 YFSETQ. CDR3 in DNA: TGCGCCAGCAGCCCTAGACTAGCGGAACCCCATGGGAATGAGCAGTTCTTC. This sequence encodes CASSPRLAEPHGNEQFF.

This chain's CDR3 is CAWSEGLALYTDTQYF. CDR3 nucleotide sequence: TGTGCCTGGAGTGAGGGACTAGCCCTCTACACAGATACGCAGTATTTT. The V and J genes are TRBV30 and TRBJ2-3; 9 bases are a match to TRBD2. With V trimmed by 1 base and J by 2 bases, 7 bases remained unmatched. Germline CDR1 is GTSNPN and CDR2 is SVGIG (reference sequence). This CDR3 region has 16 residues.

The rearrangement joins TRBV4-1 to TRBJ2-7; D remains ambiguous. The CDR3 has 16 amino acids. V lost 0 bases, J lost 0 bases, and 12 bases lay in between. Germline CDR1 is MGHRA and CDR2 is YSYEKL. The CDR3 reads CASSQDGYGSSYEQYF. For the CDR3, the DNA is TGCGCCAGCAGCCAAGATGGTTACGGGTCCTCCTACGAGCAGTACTTC.

The genes are TRBV15 and TRBJ1-4; D is possibly TRBD1 (6 bases). Germline assignment: CDR1 LNHNV and CDR2 YYDKDF (reference sequence). This CDR3 contains 15 residues. Trimming took 3 bases from V and 5 from J, leaving 13 bases between them. This chain's CDR3 is CATSRNRASNEKLFF. In nucleotides, the CDR3 is TGTGCCACCAGCAGGAACAGGGCCTCCAATGAAAAACTGTTTTTT. The variable domain in full, completed from reference TRBV15 and TRBJ1-4, reads DAMVIQNPRYQVTQFGKPVTLSCSQTLNHNVMYWYQQKSSQAPKLLFHYYDKDFNNEADTPDNFQSRRPNTSFCFLDIRSPGLGDTAMYLCATSRNRASNEKLFFGSGTQLSVL.